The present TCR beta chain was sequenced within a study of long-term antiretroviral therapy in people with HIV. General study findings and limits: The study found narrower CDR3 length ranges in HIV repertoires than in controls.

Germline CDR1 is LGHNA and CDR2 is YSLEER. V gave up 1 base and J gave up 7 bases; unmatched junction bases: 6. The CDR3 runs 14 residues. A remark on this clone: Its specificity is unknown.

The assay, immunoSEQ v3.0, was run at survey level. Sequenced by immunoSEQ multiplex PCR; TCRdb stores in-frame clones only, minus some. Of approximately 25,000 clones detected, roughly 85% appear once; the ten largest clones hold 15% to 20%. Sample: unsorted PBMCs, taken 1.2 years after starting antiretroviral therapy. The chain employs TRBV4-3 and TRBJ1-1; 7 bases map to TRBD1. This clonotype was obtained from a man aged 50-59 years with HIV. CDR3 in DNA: TGCGCCAGCAGCCAAGGAAATTGGGACAGTGAAGCTTTCTTT. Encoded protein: CASSQGNWDSEAFF.